The 32 T cell receptor beta chains reported below all come from one sample, sequenced in a study of PD-1 blockade in classical Hodgkin lymphoma. Each of the patients experienced relapse following autologous stem cell transplantation, and their brentuximab vedotin exposure differed. TCRdb's copy holds only in-frame clones and misses some; the assay was immunoSEQ multiplex PCR. The sample carries tens of thousands of clones, just over 75% recorded once. Sample: peripheral blood mononuclear cells (PBMCs), taken before the second cycle of nivolumab. Every receptor here comes from a human donor with classical Hodgkin lymphoma.

The rearrangement links TRBV5-1 to TRBJ2-3, with D hard to call. Looked up from germline, CDR1 is SGHRS and CDR2 is YFSETQ. This CDR3 spans 13 amino acids. The V and J ends lost 3 bases and 2 bases respectively, with 7 bases between them. The chain's CDR3 is CASSSDPTDTQYF. CDR3 nucleotide sequence: TGCGCCAGCAGCTCGGACCCCACAGATACGCAGTATTTT.

This sequence joins TRBV6-5 and TRBJ2-3, with D possibly being TRBD2 (6 bases). CDR1 MNHEY and CDR2 SVGAGI come from the germline V gene. Trimming left V 7 bases short and J 3 bases short, with 11 bases between. The CDR3 is 13 residues long. CDR3 residues: CASTAAGTDTQYF. CDR3 coding DNA: TGTGCCAGCACCGCGGCGGGGACAGATACGCAGTATTTT.

CDR3: CASSERGSTDTQYF. The DNA for the CDR3 is TGTGCCAGCAGCGAGCGGGGTAGCACAGATACGCAGTATTTT. This chain joins TRBV9 and TRBJ2-3, with 7 bases aligning to TRBD2. Germline trimming cut 3 bases from V and 0 bases from J; bases unmatched to any gene: 1. The CDR3 has 14 residues. In germline, CDR1 is SGDLS, CDR2 YYNGEE. Looking up the rest from reference TRBV9 and TRBJ2-3 gives the full variable domain: DSGVTQTPKHLITATGQRVTLRCSPRSGDLSVYWYQQSLDQGLQFLIQYYNGEERAKGNILERFSAQQFPDLHSELNLSSLELGDSALYFCASSERGSTDTQYFGPGTRLTVL.

J is TRBJ2-1 and V is TRBV4-1; 10 bases are a match to TRBD2. In germline, CDR1 is MGHRA, CDR2 YSYEKL. The ends lost 4 bases at V and 2 bases at J; junction bases unmatched: 2. The CDR3 is 15 residues long. The CDR3 reads CASSPTSGAYNEQFF. In DNA, the CDR3 is TGCGCCAGCAGCCCCACTAGCGGGGCCTACAATGAGCAGTTCTTC.

This chain links TRBV4-3 with TRBJ1-2; possible D gene TRBD1, 5 bases. The CDR3 length is 15 residues. Trimming cost V 1 base and J 4 bases, with 13 bases left between them. Looked up from germline, CDR1 is LGHNA and CDR2 is YSLEER. CDR3 loop: CASSQGVQGSYGYTF. CDR3 sequence (DNA): TGCGCCAGCAGCCAAGGGGTCCAGGGATCCTATGGCTACACCTTC.

The chain has TRBV12-5 and TRBJ1-3; 8 nucleotides line up with TRBD1. Germline V gene lookup returns CDR1 LGHNT and CDR2 FRNRAP. This CDR3 region has 17 residues. Trimming at V came to 1 base and at J to 0 bases, leaving 5 bases not matched to a gene. Here the CDR3 DNA reads TGTGCTAGTGGTTTGGGCCCCAGGGGGCGCTCTGGAAACACCATATATTTT. Protein sequence: CASGLGPRGRSGNTIYF.

The chain recombines TRBV4-2 with TRBJ2-2; D is unclear. The V gene's germline CDR1 is LGHNA and CDR2 YNFKEQ. The CDR3 loop spans 16 amino acids. V dropped 0 bases and J dropped 2 bases, with 10 bases sitting between them. CDR3 bases: TGTGCCAGCAGCCAAGATTCACAGAGAAACACCGGGGAGCTGTTTTTT. This gives the protein CASSQDSQRNTGELFF.

This clone was observed a few times. Different DNA sequences within this sample yield the same CDR3. The rearrangement uses TRBV9 and TRBJ2-3, with unresolved D. Trimming shortened V by 0 bases and J by 4 bases, and 6 bases separated the two germline ends. Germline CDR1 reads SGDLS; CDR2 reads YYNGEE. The CDR3 has 13 amino acids. CDR3 coding DNA: TGTGCCAGCAGCGTAGGGTCTCCAGATACGCAGTATTTT. It codes for CASSVGSPDTQYF.

This rearrangement joins TRBV5-1 to TRBJ1-1, with unresolved D. The length of the CDR3 is 14 residues. Per the germline V gene, CDR1 is SGHRS and CDR2 is YFSETQ. V gave up 1 base and J gave up 1 base, with 8 bases separating them. The CDR3 spells CASSLPVPNTEAFF. The CDR3 DNA reads as TGCGCCAGCAGCTTGCCCGTACCGAACACTGAAGCTTTCTTT.

The rearrangement links TRBV10-1 to TRBJ1-1; tentative D call: TRBD1 (5 bases). The CDR3 sequence is 16 residues long. V was clipped by 3 bases and J by 3 bases, with 17 bases between them. Germline CDR1 reads WNHNN; CDR2 reads SYGVQD (reference sequence). DNA of the CDR3: TGCGCCAGCAGTGACCATGGACGGGACGGTGACACTGAAGCTTTCTTT. Amino acid sequence: CASSDHGRDGDTEAFF.

The chain joins TRBV2 to TRBJ1-1, with D maybe TRBD1 (6 bases). CDR1 and CDR2 from the germline V gene are SNHLY and FYNNEI. V was trimmed by 1 base and J by 10 bases, leaving 22 bases between them. The CDR3 is 16 residues long. The CDR3: CASSEDRDGTPAGAFF. CDR3 DNA: TGTGCCAGCAGTGAAGACAGGGATGGAACTCCCGCTGGAGCTTTCTTT. The full variable domain, its missing parts supplied by reference TRBV2 and TRBJ1-1, is EPEVTQTPSHQVTQMGQEVILRCVPISNHLYFYWYRQILGQKVEFLVSFYNNEISEKSEIFDDQFSVERPDGSNFTLKIRSTKLEDSAMYFCASSEDRDGTPAGAFFGQGTRLTVV.

The chain recombines TRBV4-3 with TRBJ1-2, with a tentative D call TRBD1 (5 bases). CDR3 length: 14 amino acids. CDR1 LGHNA and CDR2 YSLEER come from the germline V gene. V dropped 4 bases and J dropped 3 bases, with 12 bases sitting between them. The CDR3 sequence: CASSPFGRDYGYTF. The CDR3 region has the DNA TGCGCCAGCAGCCCTTTCGGCAGGGACTATGGCTACACCTTC.

J is TRBJ2-7 and V is TRBV2, with TRBD2 as a possible D gene (6 bases). CDR1 and CDR2 from the germline V gene are SNHLY and FYNNEI. The CDR3 is made up of 14 amino acids. V was pared by 3 bases and J by 4 bases, with 13 bases between. Here the CDR3 DNA reads TGTGCCAGCAGTGAGGACGGGGGAGGATACGAGCAGTACTTC. It encodes CASSEDGGGYEQYF.

This chain links TRBV4-3 with TRBJ2-5, with D tentatively TRBD1 or TRBD2 (6 bases each). V was pared by 1 base and J by 5 bases, with 11 bases between. In germline, CDR1 is LGHNA, CDR2 YSLEER. The CDR3 covers 14 residues. CDR3 sequence (DNA): TGCGCCAGCAGCCAAGCTGTCGGGGGCGAGACCCAGTACTTC. It codes for CASSQAVGGETQYF.

In DNA, the CDR3 is TGCGCCAGCAGCTATATGCCCGGGGGGGGTGAGGAGACCCAGTACTTC. Translating gives CASSYMPGGGEETQYF. The chain joins TRBV5-1 to TRBJ2-5; 8 positions agree with TRBD2. Germline V CDR1 and CDR2: SGHRS, YFSETQ. Trimming cost V 3 bases and J 5 bases; bases outside gene matches: 12. The CDR3 has 16 residues.

V and J are TRBV6-1 and TRBJ2-5; 10 bases line up with TRBD2. This CDR3 is built from 14 residues. V shed 9 bases, J shed 4 bases, and the junction held 8 bases outside the gene matches. Germline values: CDR1 MNHNS, CDR2 SASEGT. In nucleotides, the CDR3 is TGTGCCAGGACCAGCGGGGGGGCCGTAGAGACCCAGTACTTC. It encodes CARTSGGAVETQYF.

This clone was observed a few times. V and J are TRBV7-9 and TRBJ1-1, with unresolved D. Germline-derived CDR1 and CDR2 are SEHNR and FQNEAQ (reference sequence). V was trimmed by 8 bases and J by 4 bases, leaving 11 bases between them. The CDR3 runs 12 residues. In DNA, the CDR3 is TGTGCCAGCGAGCTATTGGGCACTGAAGCTTTCTTT. It encodes CASELLGTEAFF.

V is TRBV5-1 and J is TRBJ2-2; 8 bases match TRBD1. Trimming removed 3 bases from V and 6 bases from J; junction bases left unmatched: 10. The CDR3 runs to 16 residues. The germline gives CDR1 SGHRS, CDR2 YFSETQ. The CDR3 DNA reads as TGCGCCAGCAGCTCCCCGGGACAGGTTCTACCCGGGGAGCTGTTTTTT. Protein product: CASSSPGQVLPGELFF.

The genes are TRBV30 and TRBJ2-4; D unclear. CDR1 is GTSNPN, CDR2 SVGIG, per germline (reference sequence). V was trimmed by 5 bases and J by 0 bases, leaving 17 bases between them. The CDR3 covers 16 residues. The CDR3 region has the DNA TGTGCCTGGGGCAATGAACGGGTTCTAGCCAAAAACATTCAGTACTTC. Translation gives CAWGNERVLAKNIQYF.

The CDR3 spells CASSYSQGWRDTQYF. CDR3 sequence (DNA): TGTGCCAGCAGTTACTCCCAGGGTTGGAGAGATACGCAGTATTTT. V and J are TRBV6-5 and TRBJ2-3; TRBD1 is a possible D gene (5 bases). Germline CDR1 and CDR2: MNHEY and SVGAGI. The CDR3 has 15 residues. The V and J ends lost 0 bases and 5 bases respectively, with 12 bases between them.

The chain combines TRBV19 with TRBJ1-2; D remains ambiguous. V was cut by 3 bases and J by 4 bases, with 9 bases left in between. CDR3 length: 13 amino acids. Germline V CDR1 and CDR2: LNHDA, SQIVND (reference sequence). CDR3 bases: TGTGCCAGTAGTATTTCGTGGTCCTATGGCTACACCTTC. This codes for CASSISWSYGYTF.

This chain joins TRBV5-1 and TRBJ2-3, with 13 bases lining up with TRBD2. Per the germline V gene, CDR1 is SGHRS and CDR2 is YFSETQ. This CDR3 has 18 amino acids. After removal of 0 bases from V and 5 bases from J, the junction contained 9 bases not matched to a gene. CDR3 in amino acids: CASSLALAGGPDGDTQYF. DNA of the CDR3: TGCGCCAGCAGCTTGGCACTAGCGGGGGGGCCTGATGGAGATACGCAGTATTTT.

The chain joins TRBV6-5 to TRBJ2-3, with a tentative D call TRBD1 (5 bases). The CDR3 loop spans 16 amino acids. Trimming removed 0 bases from V and 0 bases from J, with 10 bases in between. Per the germline V gene, CDR1 is MNHEY and CDR2 is SVGAGI. The CDR3: CASSYSSQGSTDTQYF. The CDR3 DNA sequence: TGTGCCAGCAGTTACTCCAGCCAGGGAAGCACAGATACGCAGTATTTT.

This chain links TRBV4-3 with TRBJ2-2; TRBD1 matches at 7 bases. The CDR3 contains 16 residues. J gave up 7 bases and V 5 bases, and 13 bases lay outside the gene matches. CDR1 is LGHNA and CDR2 is YSLEER in the germline V gene. The CDR3 sequence is CASSEPGTEFGGELFF. CDR3 bases: TGCGCCAGCAGCGAGCCCGGGACAGAATTTGGCGGGGAGCTGTTTTTT.

The rearrangement uses TRBV20-1 and TRBJ2-1; D is unresolved. Germline V gives CDR1 DFQATT, CDR2 SNEGSKA (reference sequence). This CDR3 is 11 amino acids long. Trimming stripped 6 bases from V and 10 bases from J, with 13 bases between. In DNA, the CDR3 is TGCAGTGCCCCCGGAGTACTGGAGCAGTTCTTC. This sequence encodes CSAPGVLEQFF.

The V gene is TRBV7-2, the J gene TRBJ2-7, with 8 bases that match TRBD1. CDR1 SGHTA and CDR2 FQGNSA come from the germline V gene. The CDR3 spans 15 residues. Trimming cost V 0 bases and J 3 bases; bases outside gene matches: 4. The CDR3 region is CASSLAPGTGYEQYF. The CDR3 nucleotides read TGTGCCAGCAGCTTAGCTCCCGGGACAGGCTACGAGCAGTACTTC.

This clone was picked up one time. The CDR3 DNA reads TGCAGCGTTGTCGGGACTAGCGGGGGCACAGATACGCAGTATTTT. As protein: CSVVGTSGGTDTQYF. The chain joins TRBV29-1 to TRBJ2-3, with 13 bases that match TRBD2. Germline values: CDR1 SQVTM, CDR2 ANQGSEA. The junction had 2 bases not matched to a gene; V was cut back by 4 bases and J by 1 base. The CDR3 runs to 15 residues.

The chain recombines TRBV30 with TRBJ2-7, with 8 bases that match TRBD2. In germline, CDR1 is GTSNPN, CDR2 SVGIG (reference sequence). The CDR3 loop spans 15 amino acids. V shed 1 base, J shed 1 base, and the junction held 6 bases outside the gene matches. CDR3 protein: CAWSGAGGDSYEQYF. The CDR3 nucleotides read TGTGCCTGGAGTGGGGCCGGGGGGGATTCCTACGAGCAGTACTTC. Variable domain in full (rest from reference TRBV30 and TRBJ2-7): SQTIHQWPATLVQPVGSPLSLECTVEGTSNPNLYWYRQAAGRGLQLLFYSVGIGQISSEVPQNLSASRPQDRQFILSSKKLLLSDSGFYLCAWSGAGGDSYEQYFGPGTRLTVT.

The V call is TRBV7-9, the J call TRBJ1-4; D ambiguous. Trimming took off 3 bases at V and 0 bases at J, with 5 bases between the two ends. This CDR3 has 14 amino acids. The germline V gene encodes CDR1 SEHNR and CDR2 FQNEAQ (reference sequence). Written as DNA, the CDR3 is TGTGCCAGCAGCTTGTTTCCAACTAATGAAAAACTGTTTTTT. It yields the protein CASSLFPTNEKLFF.

The chain combines TRBV5-1 with TRBJ1-6; D gene ambiguous. This CDR3 is 13 amino acids long. Germline assignment: CDR1 SGHRS and CDR2 YFSETQ. The germline V and J ends were trimmed by 0 bases and 5 bases, with 3 bases remaining between them. As DNA, the CDR3 is TGCGCCAGCAGCTTGGAGGATAATTCACCCCTCCACTTT. Protein: CASSLEDNSPLHF.

CDR3 in amino acids: CASRPDSKETQYF. As DNA, the CDR3 is TGTGCCAGCAGACCCGACTCGAAAGAGACCCAGTACTTC. V is TRBV27 and J is TRBJ2-5; D gene unclear. Per germline, CDR1 MNHEY and CDR2 SMNVEV (reference sequence). Trimming removed 6 bases at V and 3 bases at J, with 11 bases between. The CDR3 extends over 13 amino acids.

This clone was detected only a few times. This chain joins TRBV6-1 and TRBJ1-1; D is perhaps TRBD1 (5 bases). CDR3 size: 18 residues. The V end lost 1 base, the J end lost 3 bases, and 21 bases lay between the germline ends. The V gene's germline CDR1 is MNHNS and CDR2 SASEGT. As DNA, the CDR3 is TGTGCCAGCAGTGAAGAAGGAAAAGATGGGGGGGGTCACACTGAAGCTTTCTTT. It translates to CASSEEGKDGGGHTEAFF.